This TCR beta chain was observed in a study of cytomegalovirus exposure and HLA in healthy donors. Study observations and caveats: Confirmation in vitro established that a few CMV-associated chains were specific for CMV antigens. Compared with the approximately 680-donor mean, an Asian-associated ancestry cluster reportedly had fewer N-insertions, according to a later analysis. Upon later analysis, TCR association rates were observed to vary by HLA locus, being highest for DRB1 and lowest for HLA-C. 164 TCR beta chains were listed as cytomegalovirus-associated.

The germline gives CDR1 SGHNT, CDR2 YENEEA. This CDR3 region has 15 residues. The ends were cut back, 0 bases at V and 0 bases at J, with 7 bases in the middle. Primers: 60 Vbeta forward and 13 Jbeta reverse. Here immunoSEQ multiplex PCR was the method, and the copy in TCRdb shows in-frame clones only, minus some. The data hold 130,000 to 150,000 clones, with approximately 83% observed a single time. Comments on this clone: Its antigen is currently unknown.

The V call is TRBV11-3, the J call TRBJ2-3; TRBD2 might be the D (5 bases). Source material: PBMCs. This sequence was found in a man aged 35 to 55 in good health and CMV-seropositive. CDR3 amino acids: CASSLDGESTDTQYF. The CDR3 DNA reads as TGTGCCAGCAGCTTAGATGGGGAGAGCACAGATACGCAGTATTTT.